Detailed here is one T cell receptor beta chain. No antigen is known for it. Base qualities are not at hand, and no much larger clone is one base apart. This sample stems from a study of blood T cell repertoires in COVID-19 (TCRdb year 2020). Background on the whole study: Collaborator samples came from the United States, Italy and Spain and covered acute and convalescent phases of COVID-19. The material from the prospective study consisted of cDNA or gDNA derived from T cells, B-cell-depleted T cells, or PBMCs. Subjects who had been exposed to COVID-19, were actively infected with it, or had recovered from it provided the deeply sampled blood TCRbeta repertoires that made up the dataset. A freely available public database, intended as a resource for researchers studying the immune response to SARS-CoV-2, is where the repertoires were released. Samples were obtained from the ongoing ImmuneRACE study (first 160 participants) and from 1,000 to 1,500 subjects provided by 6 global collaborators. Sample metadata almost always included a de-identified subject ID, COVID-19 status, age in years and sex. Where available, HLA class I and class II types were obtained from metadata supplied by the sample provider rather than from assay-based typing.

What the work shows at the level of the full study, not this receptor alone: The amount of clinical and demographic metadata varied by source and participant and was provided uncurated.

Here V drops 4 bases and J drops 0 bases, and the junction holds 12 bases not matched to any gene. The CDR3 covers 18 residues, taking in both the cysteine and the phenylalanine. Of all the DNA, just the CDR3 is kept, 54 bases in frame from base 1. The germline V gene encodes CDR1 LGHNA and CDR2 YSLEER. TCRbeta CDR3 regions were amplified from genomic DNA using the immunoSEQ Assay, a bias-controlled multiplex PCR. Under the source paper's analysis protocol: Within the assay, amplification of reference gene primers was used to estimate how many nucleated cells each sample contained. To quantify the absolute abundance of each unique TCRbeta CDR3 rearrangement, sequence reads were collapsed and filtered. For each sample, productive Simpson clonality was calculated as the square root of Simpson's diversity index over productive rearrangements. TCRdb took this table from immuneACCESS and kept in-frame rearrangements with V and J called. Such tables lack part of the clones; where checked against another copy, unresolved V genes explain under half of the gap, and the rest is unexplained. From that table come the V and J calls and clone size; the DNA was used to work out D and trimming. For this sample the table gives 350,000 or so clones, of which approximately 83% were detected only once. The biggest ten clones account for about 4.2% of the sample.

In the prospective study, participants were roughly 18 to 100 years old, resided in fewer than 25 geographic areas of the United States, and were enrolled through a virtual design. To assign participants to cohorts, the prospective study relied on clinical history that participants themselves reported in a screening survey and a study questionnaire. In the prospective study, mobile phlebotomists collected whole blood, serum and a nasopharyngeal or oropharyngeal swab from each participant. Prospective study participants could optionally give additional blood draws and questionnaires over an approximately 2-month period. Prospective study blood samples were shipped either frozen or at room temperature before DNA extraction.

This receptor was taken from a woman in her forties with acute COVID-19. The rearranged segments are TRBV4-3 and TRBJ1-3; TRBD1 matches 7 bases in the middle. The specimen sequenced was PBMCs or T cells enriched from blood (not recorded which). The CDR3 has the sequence CASSLLGDSGISGNTIYF. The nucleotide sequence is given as TGCGCCAGCAGCCTACTTGGGGACAGCGGAATCTCTGGAAACACCATATATTTT.